This T cell receptor beta chain is drawn from a study of T cells in Graves' hyperthyroidism and ophthalmopathy. This clonotype was found many times. Antigen: not known. V was clipped by 2 bases and J by 2 bases, with 13 bases between them. Germline V lookup: CDR1 SGHVS, CDR2 FQNEAQ. The CDR3 is 15 amino acids. RNA transcripts gave rise to amplified TCR beta CDR3 regions. First-round RT-PCR with HTBI primers amplified the TCR CDR3 region. Via MiXCR, TCRdb re-called the multiplex PCR reads, giving one row per CDR3 protein. The sample has about 500,000 distinct CDR3 sequences; around 43% are singletons. Findings of the study overall: Ophthalmopathy was predicted by the model a median of approximately 6 months ahead of onset.

Source material: peripheral blood or thyroid tissue (not recorded which). J is TRBJ2-7 and V is TRBV7-8, with D maybe TRBD2 (5 bases). The sequence was obtained from an adult woman with Graves' disease, either hyperthyroidism or ophthalmopathy (not recorded which). The CDR3 nucleotides are TGTGCCAGCAGCTTATTCTCAGCGGTCACCTACGAGCAGTACTTC. This encodes CASSLFSAVTYEQYF.